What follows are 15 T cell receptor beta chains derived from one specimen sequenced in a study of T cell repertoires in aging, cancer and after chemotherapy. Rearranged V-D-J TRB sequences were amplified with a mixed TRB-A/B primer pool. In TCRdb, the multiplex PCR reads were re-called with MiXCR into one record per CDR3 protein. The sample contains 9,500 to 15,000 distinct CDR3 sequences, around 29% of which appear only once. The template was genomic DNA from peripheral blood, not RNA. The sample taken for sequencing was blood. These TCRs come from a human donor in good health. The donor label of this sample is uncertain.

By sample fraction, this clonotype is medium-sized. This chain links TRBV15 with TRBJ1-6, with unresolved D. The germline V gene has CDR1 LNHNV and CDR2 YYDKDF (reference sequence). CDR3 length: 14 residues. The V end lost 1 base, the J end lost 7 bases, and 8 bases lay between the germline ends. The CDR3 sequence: CATSRGNSNSPLHF. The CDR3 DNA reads TGTGCCACCAGCAGAGGGAACAGCAATTCACCCCTCCACTTT.

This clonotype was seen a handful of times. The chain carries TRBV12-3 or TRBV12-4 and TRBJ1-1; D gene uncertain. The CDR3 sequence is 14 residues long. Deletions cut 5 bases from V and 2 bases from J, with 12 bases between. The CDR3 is CASSREVGNTEAFF. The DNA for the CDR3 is TGTGCCAGCAGTCGGGAGGTGGGTAACACTGAAGCTTTCTTT.

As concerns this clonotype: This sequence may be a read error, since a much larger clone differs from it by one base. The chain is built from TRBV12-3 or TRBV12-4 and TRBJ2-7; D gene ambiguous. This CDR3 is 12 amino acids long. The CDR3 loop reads CTSSADSYEQYF. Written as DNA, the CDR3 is TGTACCAGCAGTGCAGACTCCTACGAGCAGTACTTC.

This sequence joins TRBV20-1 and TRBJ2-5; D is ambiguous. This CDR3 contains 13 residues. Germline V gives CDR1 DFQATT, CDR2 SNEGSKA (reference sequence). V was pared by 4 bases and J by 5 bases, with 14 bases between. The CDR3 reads CSATPGLRETQYF. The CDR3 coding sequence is TGCAGTGCTACCCCGGGCCTGCGGGAGACCCAGTACTTC.

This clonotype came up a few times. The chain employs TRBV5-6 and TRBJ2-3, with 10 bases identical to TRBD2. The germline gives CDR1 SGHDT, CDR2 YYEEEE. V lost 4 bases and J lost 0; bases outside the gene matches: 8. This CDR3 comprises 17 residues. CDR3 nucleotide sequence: TGTGCCAGCAGCCTACCACTAGCGGGGCTTAGCACAGATACGCAGTATTTT. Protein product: CASSLPLAGLSTDTQYF.

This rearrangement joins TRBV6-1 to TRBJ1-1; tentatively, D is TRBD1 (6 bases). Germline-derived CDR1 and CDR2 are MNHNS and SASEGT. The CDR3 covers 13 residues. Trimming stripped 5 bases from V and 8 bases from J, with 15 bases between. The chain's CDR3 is CASSKRQVGEAFF. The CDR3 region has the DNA TGTGCCAGCAGTAAGCGACAGGTTGGGGAAGCTTTCTTT.

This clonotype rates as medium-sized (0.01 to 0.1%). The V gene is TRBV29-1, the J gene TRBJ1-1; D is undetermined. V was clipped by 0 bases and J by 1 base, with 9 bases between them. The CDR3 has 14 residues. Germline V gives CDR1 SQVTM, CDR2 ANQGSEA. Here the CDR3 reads CSVEESAANTEAFF. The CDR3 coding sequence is TGCAGCGTTGAAGAAAGTGCAGCGAACACTGAAGCTTTCTTT.

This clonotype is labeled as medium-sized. CDR3 bases: TGTGCCAGCAGTTACATAGCCTTAGGCAGGGGCAATGAGCAGTTCTTC. It encodes CASSYIALGRGNEQFF. V is TRBV6-5 and J is TRBJ2-1, with D possibly matching TRBD1 (6 bases). CDR1 MNHEY and CDR2 SVGAGI come from the germline V gene. The CDR3 spans 16 residues. Trimming removed 2 bases from V and 6 bases from J, with 17 bases in between.

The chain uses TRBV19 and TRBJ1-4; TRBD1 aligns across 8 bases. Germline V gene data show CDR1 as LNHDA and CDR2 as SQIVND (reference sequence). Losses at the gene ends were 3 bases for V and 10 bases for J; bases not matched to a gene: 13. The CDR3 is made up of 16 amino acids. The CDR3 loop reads CASSIGGGQGRGKLFF. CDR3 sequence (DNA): TGTGCCAGTAGTATTGGCGGCGGACAGGGAAGGGGAAAACTGTTTTTT.

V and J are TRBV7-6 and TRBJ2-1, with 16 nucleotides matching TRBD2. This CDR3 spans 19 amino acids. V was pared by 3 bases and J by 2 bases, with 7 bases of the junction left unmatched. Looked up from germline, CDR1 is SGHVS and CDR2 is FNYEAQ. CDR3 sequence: CASSFLGTSGGGAYNEQFF. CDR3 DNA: TGTGCCAGCAGCTTCCTAGGGACTAGCGGGGGGGGGGCCTACAATGAGCAGTTCTTC.

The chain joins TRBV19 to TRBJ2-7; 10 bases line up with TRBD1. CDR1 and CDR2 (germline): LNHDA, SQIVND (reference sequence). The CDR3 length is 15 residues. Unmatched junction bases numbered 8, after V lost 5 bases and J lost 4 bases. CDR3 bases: TGTGCCAGTAGTCTTGACAGGGGGCTGAAGTACGAGCAGTACTTC. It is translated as CASSLDRGLKYEQYF. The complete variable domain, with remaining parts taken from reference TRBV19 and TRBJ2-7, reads DGGITQSPKYLFRKEGQNVTLSCEQNLNHDAMYWYRQDPGQGLRLIYYSQIVNDFQKGDIAEGYSVSREKKESFPLTVTSAQKNPTAFYLCASSLDRGLKYEQYFGPGTRLTVT.

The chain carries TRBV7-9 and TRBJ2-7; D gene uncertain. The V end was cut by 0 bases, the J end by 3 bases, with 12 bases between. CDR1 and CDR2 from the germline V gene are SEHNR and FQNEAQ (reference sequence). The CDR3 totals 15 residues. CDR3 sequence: CASSLAAAGDYEQYF. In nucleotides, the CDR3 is TGTGCCAGCAGCTTAGCGGCAGCCGGCGACTACGAGCAGTACTTC.

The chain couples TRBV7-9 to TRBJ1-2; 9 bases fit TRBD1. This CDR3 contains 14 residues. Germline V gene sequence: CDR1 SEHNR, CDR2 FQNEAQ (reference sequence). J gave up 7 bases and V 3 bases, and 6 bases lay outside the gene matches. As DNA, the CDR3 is TGTGCCAGCAGCTTCGAGGGACAGGGCTCTGGCTACACCTTC. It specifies CASSFEGQGSGYTF.

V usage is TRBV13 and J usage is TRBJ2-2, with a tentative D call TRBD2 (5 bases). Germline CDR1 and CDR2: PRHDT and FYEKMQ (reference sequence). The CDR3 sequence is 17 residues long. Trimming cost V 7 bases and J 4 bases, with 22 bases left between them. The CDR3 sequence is CASKTAILRVGTGELFF. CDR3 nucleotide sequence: TGTGCCAGCAAAACCGCCATTCTGAGGGTGGGCACCGGGGAGCTGTTTTTT.

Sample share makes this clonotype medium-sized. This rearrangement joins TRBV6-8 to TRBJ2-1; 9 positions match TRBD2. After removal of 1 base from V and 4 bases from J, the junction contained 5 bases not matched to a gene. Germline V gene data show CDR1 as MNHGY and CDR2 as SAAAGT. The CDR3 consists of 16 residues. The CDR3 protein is CASSYLTSGVYNEQFF. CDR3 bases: TGTGCCAGCAGTTACTTGACTAGCGGAGTTTACAATGAGCAGTTCTTC.